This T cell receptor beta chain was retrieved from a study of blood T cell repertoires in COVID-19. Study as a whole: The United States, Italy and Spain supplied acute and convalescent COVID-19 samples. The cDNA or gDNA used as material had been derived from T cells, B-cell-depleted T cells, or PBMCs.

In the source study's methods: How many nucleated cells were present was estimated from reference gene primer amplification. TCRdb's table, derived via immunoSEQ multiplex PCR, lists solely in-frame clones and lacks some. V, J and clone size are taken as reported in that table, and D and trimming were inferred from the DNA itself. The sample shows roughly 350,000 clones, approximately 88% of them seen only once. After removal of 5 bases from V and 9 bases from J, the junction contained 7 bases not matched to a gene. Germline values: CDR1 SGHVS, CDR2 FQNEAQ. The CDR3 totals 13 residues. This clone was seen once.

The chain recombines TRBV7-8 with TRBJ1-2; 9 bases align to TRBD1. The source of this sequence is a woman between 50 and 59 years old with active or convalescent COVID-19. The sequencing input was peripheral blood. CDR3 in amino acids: CASSPRDRERYTF. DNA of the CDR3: TGTGCCAGCAGCCCCCGGGACAGGGAACGCTACACCTTC.